This T cell receptor (beta chain) was recovered during a study of blood T cell repertoires in COVID-19. Study overall: The United States, Italy and Spain were the sources of the acute and convalescent COVID-19 samples.

Method: immunoSEQ multiplex PCR; TCRdb's copy keeps in-frame clones and lacks some. The sample shows 200,000 to 250,000 clones, about 85% of them seen only once. The V and J ends lost 5 bases and 4 bases respectively, with 12 bases between them. The CDR3 covers 14 residues. Per germline, CDR1 MDHEN and CDR2 SYDVKM. Material for sequencing was peripheral blood. This clonotype originated in a man aged 35 to 55 with acute or convalescent COVID-19. The chain employs TRBV28 and TRBJ1-5; D unclear. CDR3 nucleotide sequence: TGTGCCAGCAGTCTCCGTGGAGGAAATCAGCCCCAGCATTTT. Translating gives CASSLRGGNQPQHF.